This T cell receptor beta chain was retrieved from a study of blood T cell repertoires in COVID-19 (dated by TCRdb to 2018 to 2021). Study-level background: The collaborator samples originated in the United States, Italy and Spain and spanned the acute and convalescent phases of COVID-19. A freely available public database, intended as a resource for researchers studying the immune response to SARS-CoV-2, is where the repertoires were released. A de-identified subject ID, COVID-19 status, age in years and sex were almost always included in the sample metadata. The prospective study material was composed of cDNA or gDNA derived from T cells, B-cell-depleted T cells, or PBMCs. Where available, HLA class I and class II types were taken from metadata supplied by the sample provider and were not determined by assay-based typing. The dataset comprised deeply sampled blood TCRbeta repertoires from subjects exposed to, actively infected with, or recovered from COVID-19. The samples were drawn from the first 160 participants of the ongoing ImmuneRACE study and from roughly 1,300 subjects provided by 6 global collaborators.

Results the study describes overall, beyond this receptor: The quantity of clinical and demographic metadata differed by source and by participant and was supplied without curation.

TCRbeta CDR3 regions were amplified from genomic DNA using the immunoSEQ Assay, a bias-controlled multiplex PCR. The published analysis was carried out like this. Within the assay, amplification of reference gene primers was used to estimate how many nucleated cells each sample contained. Sequence reads were collapsed and filtered to measure the absolute abundance of every unique TCRbeta CDR3 rearrangement. For each sample, productive Simpson clonality was calculated by taking the square root of Simpson's diversity index across productive rearrangements. The immuneACCESS repertoire file appears here via TCRdb, limited to in-frame rearrangements. These files lack a portion of the clones; in checked studies, under half of the deficit traces to unresolved V genes, and the cause of the others is not known. The V and J calls and clone size come from that table; D and trimming were worked out from the DNA. In all, the sample holds 200,000 to 250,000 clones, and about 93% of those were seen once. The top ten constitute 0.8% to 1% of the sample.

At one collaborating source in Seattle, patients were enrolled during active infection and were followed longitudinally through the course of disease. The collaborating institutions used their own protocols to collect whole blood in K2EDTA tubes. For TCRbeta analysis, collaborators shipped samples in one of three forms: frozen whole blood, isolated PBMCs, or DNA extracted from either of those sample types. Comment on this clone: Which antigen it targets is not known. No much larger clone is present one base from it, and per-base qualities are unavailable.

The TCR sequence derives from a man in his 60s with COVID-19, enrolled during active disease. Input material: peripheral blood.

The CDR3 corresponds to CASSVGLAGGPSYNEQFF. The DNA sequence is given as TGTGCCAGCAGCGTAGGGCTAGCGGGAGGACCGTCCTACAATGAGCAGTTCTTC. In this chain, TRBV9 is recombined with TRBJ2-1; a stretch of 11 junction bases matches TRBD2. CDR1 SGDLS and CDR2 YYNGEE are derived from the germline V gene. The CDR3 contains 18 residues, cysteine and phenylalanine counted. Only the CDR3 region is kept as DNA, spanning 54 bases read in frame from base 1. For this chain, trimming is 0 bases at the V end and 1 base at the J end, and the number of junction bases without a gene match is 6. Full variable domain (CDR3 extended with the reference TRBV9 and TRBJ2-1 proteins): DSGVTQTPKHLITATGQRVTLRCSPRSGDLSVYWYQQSLDQGLQFLIQYYNGEERAKGNILERFSAQQFPDLHSELNLSSLELGDSALYFCASSVGLAGGPSYNEQFFGPGTRLTVL.